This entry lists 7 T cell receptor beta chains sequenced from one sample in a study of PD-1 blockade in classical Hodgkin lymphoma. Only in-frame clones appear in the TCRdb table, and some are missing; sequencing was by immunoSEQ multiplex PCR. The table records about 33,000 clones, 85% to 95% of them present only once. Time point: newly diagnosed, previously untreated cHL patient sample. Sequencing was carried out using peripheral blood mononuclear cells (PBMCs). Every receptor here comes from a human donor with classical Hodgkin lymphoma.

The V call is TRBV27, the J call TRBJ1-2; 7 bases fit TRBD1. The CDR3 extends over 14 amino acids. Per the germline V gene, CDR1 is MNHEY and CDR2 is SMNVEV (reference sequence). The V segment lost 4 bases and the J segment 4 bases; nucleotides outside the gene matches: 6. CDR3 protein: CASSSRTGVYGYTF. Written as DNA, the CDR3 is TGTGCCAGCAGTTCCCGGACAGGTGTCTATGGCTACACCTTC.

The CDR3 here is CASSSIRQGYYEQYF. DNA for the CDR3: TGTGCCAGCAGCTCCATCCGACAGGGATACTACGAGCAGTACTTC. V gene TRBV11-2 combines with J gene TRBJ2-7; TRBD1 matches at 7 bases. After removal of 4 bases from V and 3 bases from J, the junction contained 9 bases not matched to a gene. Germline V gene data show CDR1 as SGHAT and CDR2 as FQNNGV. The CDR3 runs 15 residues. Based on the CDR3 plus reference TRBV11-2 and TRBJ2-7, the full variable domain is EAGVAQSPRYKIIEKRQSVAFWCNPISGHATLYWYQQILGQGPKLLIQFQNNGVVDDSQLPKDRFSAERLKGVDSTLKIQPAKLEDSAVYLCASSSIRQGYYEQYFGPGTRLTVT.

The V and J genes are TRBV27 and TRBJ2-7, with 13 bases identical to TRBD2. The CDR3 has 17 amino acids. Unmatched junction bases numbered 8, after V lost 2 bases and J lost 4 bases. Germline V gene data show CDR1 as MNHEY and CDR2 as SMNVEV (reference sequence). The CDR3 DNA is TGTGCCAGCAGTTTAGGACTAGCGGGAGCAGGGGGGTACGAGCAGTACTTC. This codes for CASSLGLAGAGGYEQYF.

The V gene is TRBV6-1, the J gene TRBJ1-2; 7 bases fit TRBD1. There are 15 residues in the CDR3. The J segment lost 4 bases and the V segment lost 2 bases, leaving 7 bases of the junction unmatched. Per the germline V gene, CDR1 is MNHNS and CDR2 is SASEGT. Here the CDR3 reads CASSEPAGTAYGYTF. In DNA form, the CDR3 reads TGTGCCAGCAGTGAACCCGCCGGGACAGCCTATGGCTACACCTTC.

The CDR3 DNA follows: TGTGCCAGTGCGACAGGGGGCCGACGGTGGTATGGCTACACCTTC. Its translation: CASATGGRRWYGYTF. The chain carries TRBV6-5 and TRBJ1-2, with TRBD1 identical over 10 bases. Germline loops: CDR1 MNHEY, CDR2 SVGAGI. V lost 9 bases to trimming and J lost 5 bases; unmatched junction nucleotides: 12. The CDR3 extends over 15 amino acids.

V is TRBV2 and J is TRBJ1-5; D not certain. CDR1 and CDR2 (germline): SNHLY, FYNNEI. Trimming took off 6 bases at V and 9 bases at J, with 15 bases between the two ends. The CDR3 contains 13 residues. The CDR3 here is CASRSSGILPQHF. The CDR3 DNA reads TGTGCCAGCAGATCCTCCGGGATTCTGCCCCAGCATTTT. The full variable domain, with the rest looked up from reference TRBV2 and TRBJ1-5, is EPEVTQTPSHQVTQMGQEVILRCVPISNHLYFYWYRQILGQKVEFLVSFYNNEISEKSEIFDDQFSVERPDGSNFTLKIRSTKLEDSAMYFCASRSSGILPQHFGDGTRLSIL.

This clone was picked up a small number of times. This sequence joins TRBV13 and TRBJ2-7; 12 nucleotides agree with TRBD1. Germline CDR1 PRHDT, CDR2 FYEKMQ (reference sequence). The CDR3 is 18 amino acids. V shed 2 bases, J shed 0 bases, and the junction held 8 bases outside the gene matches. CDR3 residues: CASSLRDRGLFGSYEQYF. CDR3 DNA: TGTGCCAGCAGCTTAAGGGACAGGGGGCTGTTTGGCTCCTACGAGCAGTACTTC.